These 4 T cell receptor beta chains were sequenced from one sample in a study of technical replicates of blood from several donors (dated by TCRdb to the late 2010s). The method behind the library was the immunoSEQ multiplex PCR assay. TCRdb holds this immuneACCESS table with in-frame rearrangements only. Some clones are missing; in checked studies, unresolved V genes explain under half, and the rest has no known cause. The sample has roughly 85,000 clones on record, approximately 93% of them singletons. The top ten constitute around 0.25% of the sample. Sequenced sample: T cells isolated from PBMCs. The receptor source for this set is a human donor in good health.

This clone was seen a handful of times. The V gene is TRBV9, the J gene TRBJ1-1; D is unresolved. The CDR3 length is 13 residues. Deletions cut 2 bases from V and 7 bases from J, with 12 bases between. CDR1 SGDLS and CDR2 YYNGEE come from the germline V gene. In DNA form, the CDR3 reads TGTGCCAGCAGCGTGAGCTCGGTGAGTGAAGCTTTCTTT. Translating it yields CASSVSSVSEAFF.

The chain combines TRBV4-1 with TRBJ2-7; a possible D gene is TRBD2 (5 bases). This CDR3 spans 14 amino acids. Trimming pared 1 base from V and 1 base from J, leaving 8 bases between. The germline V gene encodes CDR1 MGHRA and CDR2 YSYEKL. The CDR3 bases are TGCGCCAGCAGCCAAGGCTCGGGGTCCTACGAGCAGTACTTC. Translating gives CASSQGSGSYEQYF.

This chain uses TRBV27 with TRBJ1-2; tentative D call: TRBD1 (6 bases). V lost 10 bases to trimming and J lost 8 bases, with 17 bases between them. Germline V gives CDR1 MNHEY, CDR2 SMNVEV (reference sequence). The CDR3 sequence is 12 residues long. In DNA form, the CDR3 reads TGTGCCACCCTAGGGGGGGGGAACGGCTACACCTTC. Amino acid sequence: CATLGGGNGYTF.

The J gene is TRBJ1-1, the V gene TRBV10-3; TRBD1 matches at 7 bases. Germline V lookup: CDR1 ENHRY, CDR2 SYGVKD. The CDR3 covers 15 residues. After removal of 1 base from V and 0 bases from J, the junction contained 2 bases not matched to a gene. The DNA of the CDR3 is TGTGCCATCAGTGAGTTAGACAGGGTGAACACTGAAGCTTTCTTT. This sequence encodes CAISELDRVNTEAFF.